One sample yielded the 32 T cell receptor beta chains listed below, sequenced in a study of T cell repertoires in cytomegalovirus infection. MiXCR was run by TCRdb on the reads, yielding one entry per CDR3 protein. Among 110,000 or so distinct CDR3 sequences listed, over 25% were seen once. What these receptors recognize is not known. The starting material was CD8+ T cells from cultured PBMCs, obtained from culture after CMV antigen stimulation. All receptors come from a human donor in good health (CMV status not recorded). Some clones in this sample may be carry-over from other donors' samples.

The J gene is TRBJ2-3, the V gene TRBV15; the D is unclear. CDR3 length: 15 residues. CDR1 is LNHNV, CDR2 YYDKDF, per germline (reference sequence). Trimming left V 2 bases short and J 6 bases short, with 15 bases between. CDR3: CATSRPGYRFDTQYF. The DNA of the CDR3 is TGTGCCACCAGCAGACCCGGCTACCGCTTTGATACGCAGTATTTT. Looking up the rest from reference TRBV15 and TRBJ2-3 gives the full variable domain: DAMVIQNPRYQVTQFGKPVTLSCSQTLNHNVMYWYQQKSSQAPKLLFHYYDKDFNNEADTPDNFQSRRPNTSFCFLDIRSPGLGDTAMYLCATSRPGYRFDTQYFGPGTRLTVL.

This clonotype came up many times. The chain employs TRBV5-4 and TRBJ2-3; D not certain. The CDR3 is 15 residues long. Trimming removed 0 bases at V and 6 bases at J, with 14 bases between. CDR1 is SGHNT, CDR2 YYREEE, per germline (reference sequence). CDR3 loop: CASSLAGPRVDTQYF. CDR3 DNA sequence: TGTGCCAGCAGCTTGGCGGGTCCCCGTGTGGATACGCAGTATTTT.

V is TRBV10-3 and J is TRBJ2-7, with D uncertain. Germline V gene data show CDR1 as ENHRY and CDR2 as SYGVKD. The V gene lost 10 bases and the J gene lost 7 bases, with 17 bases spanning the gap. This CDR3 spans 12 amino acids. The CDR3 nucleotides read TGTGCCAGCCAAGGTCCCCTTAAAGAGCAGTACTTC. Translation: CASQGPLKEQYF.

This clonotype was recorded a few times. The chain links TRBV4-1 to TRBJ1-5; 7 nucleotides agree with TRBD1. Germline loops: CDR1 MGHRA, CDR2 YSYEKL. After removal of 4 bases from V and 3 bases from J, the junction contained 6 bases not matched to a gene. The length of the CDR3 is 15 residues. DNA for the CDR3: TGCGCCAGCAGCCCATACGGGACAGACAATCAGCCCCAGCATTTT. This encodes CASSPYGTDNQPQHF.

This clonotype was seen many times. The chain couples TRBV7-6 to TRBJ1-2, with 7 bases matching TRBD1. Germline-derived CDR1 and CDR2 are SGHVS and FNYEAQ. The CDR3 has 17 amino acids. Trimming removed 2 bases from V and 4 bases from J; junction bases left unmatched: 13. The CDR3 DNA follows: TGTGCCAGCAGCTTATATCACAGGGGCCCAGTCGCCTATGGCTACACCTTC. Amino acids: CASSLYHRGPVAYGYTF.

The CDR3 sequence is CASSEYAGSSYNEQFF. The CDR3 coding sequence is TGTGCCAGCAGTGAATACGCCGGGAGCTCCTACAATGAGCAGTTCTTC. The V gene is TRBV2, the J gene TRBJ2-1; possibly TRBD2 for D (6 bases). This CDR3 is 16 amino acids long. Trimming removed 2 bases at V and 0 bases at J, with 11 bases between. Germline CDR1 SNHLY, CDR2 FYNNEI.

The table lists this clonotype with many counts. The chain links TRBV12-3 or TRBV12-4 to TRBJ2-1, with 10 bases lining up with TRBD1. J gave up 7 bases and V 4 bases, and 10 bases lay outside the gene matches. The CDR3 spans 16 residues. The CDR3 nucleotides read TGTGCCAGCAGTTCCACCGCGGGACAGGGGCTAAATGAGCAGTTCTTC. This encodes CASSSTAGQGLNEQFF.

This chain links TRBV29-1 with TRBJ1-2; 10 nucleotides align to TRBD1. The CDR3 consists of 13 residues. Unmatched junction bases numbered 7, after V lost 6 bases and J lost 6 bases. The germline V gene encodes CDR1 SQVTM and CDR2 ANQGSEA. The CDR3 DNA is TGCAGCGTGGTAGGGACAGGGGAGCATGGCTACACCTTC. It translates to CSVVGTGEHGYTF.

J is TRBJ2-1 and V is TRBV20-1, with 7 bases lining up with TRBD2. This CDR3 is 15 amino acids long. The germline gives CDR1 DFQATT, CDR2 SNEGSKA (reference sequence). The trim removed 4 bases at V and 0 bases at J, leaving 6 bases unmatched. In DNA form, the CDR3 reads TGCAGTGCTATGAGCGGGGCCAGCTCCTACAATGAGCAGTTCTTC. Amino acids: CSAMSGASSYNEQFF.

This clonotype has a count of ten or more. V and J are TRBV12-3 or TRBV12-4 and TRBJ1-3; the match to TRBD1 covers 7 bases. The CDR3 extends over 14 amino acids. Trimming cost V 8 bases and J 1 base; bases outside gene matches: 5. The CDR3 DNA sequence: TGTGCCAGCCGATACAGGGGATCTGGAAACACCATATATTTT. It is translated as CASRYRGSGNTIYF.

This clonotype occurred a few times. This chain connects TRBV4-1 to TRBJ2-1; possibly TRBD2 for D (7 bases). CDR3 size: 13 residues. The ends were cut back, 5 bases at V and 8 bases at J, with 13 bases in the middle. Germline V gives CDR1 MGHRA, CDR2 YSYEKL. The CDR3 sequence: CASSRGGFDEQFF. The DNA of the CDR3 is TGCGCCAGCAGCAGGGGGGGGTTCGATGAGCAGTTCTTC.

V and J are TRBV28 and TRBJ1-4; D is uncertain. The CDR3 has 15 amino acids. V shed 6 bases and J shed 3 bases, with 14 bases lying between them. CDR1 is MDHEN, CDR2 SYDVKM, per germline. CDR3 protein: CASSLSEASNEKLFF. In DNA, the CDR3 is TGTGCCAGCAGCCTCTCGGAGGCTTCTAATGAAAAACTGTTTTTT.

This clonotype was counted at least ten times. The chain has TRBV2 and TRBJ2-1; 9 bases agree with TRBD2. Germline CDR1 and CDR2: SNHLY and FYNNEI. Trimming took 5 bases from V and 10 from J; bases not matched to a gene: 12. This CDR3 is 15 amino acids long. In nucleotides, the CDR3 is TGTGCCAGCAGTTCTTTGGCTAGCGGGGTAAGGGAGCAGTTCTTC. Protein: CASSSLASGVREQFF.

This clonotype was found a few times. The chain combines TRBV7-9 with TRBJ2-1, with 11 nucleotides matching TRBD2. Trimming removed 5 bases from V and 1 base from J; junction bases left unmatched: 19. The CDR3 sequence is 21 residues long. Germline V gives CDR1 SEHNR, CDR2 FQNEAQ (reference sequence). CDR3 sequence: CASSTRTSGTSGPRSYNEQFF. CDR3 bases: TGTGCCAGCAGCACACGCACCTCCGGGACTAGCGGACCGAGGTCCTACAATGAGCAGTTCTTC.

V and J are TRBV27 and TRBJ1-6; D is unresolved. The CDR3 totals 19 residues. V lost 0 bases, J lost 7 bases, and 22 bases lay in between. Germline V gene sequence: CDR1 MNHEY, CDR2 SMNVEV (reference sequence). This CDR3 reads CASSLSSPGIGLPNSPLHF. CDR3 coding DNA: TGTGCCAGCAGTTTATCCTCCCCGGGGATAGGCCTCCCCAATTCACCCCTCCACTTT.

The chain is built from TRBV7-2 and TRBJ1-1, with unresolved D. The CDR3 extends over 15 amino acids. Germline-derived CDR1 and CDR2 are SGHTA and FQGNSA. V was shortened by 6 bases and J by 4 bases, with 18 bases between the two germline ends. Here the CDR3 reads CASSLTRAVSTEAFF. The CDR3 nucleotides read TGTGCCAGCAGTCTAACGAGGGCAGTGAGCACTGAAGCTTTCTTT. The full variable domain, completed using reference TRBV7-2 and TRBJ1-1, is GAGVSQSPSNKVTEKGKDVELRCDPISGHTALYWYRQSLGQGLEFLIYFQGNSAPDKSGLPSDRFSAERTGGSVSTLTIQRTQQEDSAVYLCASSLTRAVSTEAFFGQGTRLTVV.

The rearrangement uses TRBV2 and TRBJ2-5; no clear D gene. With 3 bases removed from V and 0 bases from J, the gap between germline ends came to 8 bases. Germline-derived CDR1 and CDR2 are SNHLY and FYNNEI. The length of the CDR3 is 14 residues. The chain's CDR3 is CASSDLANQETQYF. The CDR3 nucleotides read TGTGCCAGCAGTGACTTGGCGAACCAAGAGACCCAGTACTTC.

This clonotype was seen ten or more times. This sequence joins TRBV7-6 and TRBJ2-3, with D uncertain. Germline CDR1 reads SGHVS; CDR2 reads FNYEAQ. The CDR3 totals 12 residues. Trimming took 0 bases from V and 4 from J, leaving 2 bases between them. CDR3: CASSLAPDTQYF. The CDR3 DNA reads as TGTGCCAGCAGCTTAGCCCCAGATACGCAGTATTTT.

This chain links TRBV7-2 with TRBJ1-6; D remains unclear. Trimming took 1 base from V and 1 from J, leaving 8 bases between them. The length of the CDR3 is 16 residues. Germline values: CDR1 SGHTA, CDR2 FQGNSA. This CDR3 is CASSLVGLSYNSPLHF. CDR3 nucleotides: TGTGCCAGCAGCTTAGTTGGGCTATCCTATAATTCACCCCTCCACTTT.

The J gene is TRBJ2-3, the V gene TRBV7-9; a weak D match, TRBD2 (5 bases). The germline V and J ends were trimmed by 5 bases and 4 bases, with 19 bases remaining between them. This CDR3 is 16 amino acids long. Looked up from germline, CDR1 is SEHNR and CDR2 is FQNEAQ (reference sequence). The CDR3 region has the DNA TGTGCCAGCAGCCCCGCGGACTTCCCCAACGCAGATACGCAGTATTTT. It codes for CASSPADFPNADTQYF.

This chain joins TRBV5-1 and TRBJ1-2; D is uncertain. The V gene's germline CDR1 is SGHRS and CDR2 YFSETQ. Trimming left V 0 bases short and J 3 bases short, with 12 bases between. This CDR3 has 15 amino acids. CDR3 residues: CASSLAPAGDYGYTF. The DNA for the CDR3 is TGCGCCAGCAGCTTGGCCCCGGCGGGAGACTATGGCTACACCTTC.

The rearrangement links TRBV4-3 to TRBJ2-3, with D unresolved. Between the trimmed V and J ends, which lost 4 bases and 5 bases, there was a span of 19 bases. Germline loops: CDR1 LGHNA, CDR2 YSLEER. This CDR3 spans 16 amino acids. CDR3 amino acids: CASSLDKSGWGDTQYF. As DNA, the CDR3 is TGCGCCAGCAGCCTAGATAAATCAGGATGGGGAGATACGCAGTATTTT.

The chain carries TRBV6-5 and TRBJ2-7; D might be TRBD2 (5 bases). Between the trimmed V and J ends, which lost 0 bases and 2 bases, there was a span of 14 bases. CDR3 length equals 16 residues. CDR1 and CDR2 (germline): MNHEY, SVGAGI. The CDR3 DNA sequence: TGTGCCAGCAGTTACTCGACGGGTACAGCGGCCTACGAGCAGTACTTC. As protein: CASSYSTGTAAYEQYF.

This clonotype was seen only a few times. This chain joins TRBV28 and TRBJ2-5, with a possible D match to TRBD1 (6 bases). This CDR3 is 14 amino acids long. V gave up 4 bases and J gave up 3 bases, with 12 bases separating them. In germline, CDR1 is MDHEN, CDR2 SYDVKM. This chain's CDR3 is CASSSAQGKETQYF. The CDR3, as DNA: TGTGCCAGCAGTTCCGCTCAGGGGAAAGAGACCCAGTACTTC.

This clonotype has a handful of counts. The chain is built from TRBV4-3 and TRBJ2-2; D is perhaps TRBD1 (5 bases). The V end lost 0 bases, the J end lost 9 bases, and 14 bases lay between the germline ends. The CDR3 length is 15 residues. Germline CDR1 LGHNA, CDR2 YSLEER. Here the CDR3 reads CASSQEVSGWWELFF. CDR3 in DNA: TGCGCCAGCAGCCAAGAGGTGTCAGGGTGGTGGGAGCTGTTTTTT.

V is TRBV13 and J is TRBJ1-6, with 8 positions matching TRBD1. J lost 7 bases, V lost 5 bases, and 7 bases had no gene match. CDR1 PRHDT and CDR2 FYEKMQ come from the germline V gene (reference sequence). CDR3 length: 15 amino acids. The CDR3 DNA is TGTGCCAGCAGCCGGCGGCAGGGGGCGAATTCACCCCTCCACTTT. It translates to CASSRRQGANSPLHF. The variable domain in full, completed from reference TRBV13 and TRBJ1-6, reads AAGVIQSPRHLIKEKRETATLKCYPIPRHDTVYWYQQGPGQDPQFLISFYEKMQSDKGSIPDRFSAQQFSDYHSELNMSSLELGDSALYFCASSRRQGANSPLHFGNGTRLTVT.

This clonotype appeared many times. The V gene is TRBV28, the J gene TRBJ2-7, with D perhaps TRBD1 (8 bases). V was clipped by 5 bases and J by 2 bases, with 13 bases between them. Germline-derived CDR1 and CDR2 are MDHEN and SYDVKM. This CDR3 spans 14 amino acids. CDR3 nucleotide sequence: TGTGCCAGCAGTCACAGGGGGGGAACCTACGAGCAGTACTTC. Translation: CASSHRGGTYEQYF.

The chain recombines TRBV7-9 with TRBJ1-2, with D uncertain. The CDR3 spans 14 residues. Germline CDR1 is SEHNR and CDR2 is FQNEAQ (reference sequence). Between the trimmed V and J ends, which lost 1 base and 1 base, there was a span of 7 bases. This CDR3 is CASSLGALNYGYTF. In nucleotides, the CDR3 is TGTGCCAGCAGCTTAGGAGCCCTTAACTATGGCTACACCTTC. Supplemented by reference TRBV7-9 and TRBJ1-2, the full variable domain reads DTGVSQNPRHKITKRGQNVTFRCDPISEHNRLYWYRQTLGQGPEFLTYFQNEAQLEKSRLLSDRFSAERPKGSFSTLEIQRTEQGDSAMYLCASSLGALNYGYTFGSGTRLTVV.

The chain has TRBV4-3 and TRBJ2-2; a weak D match, TRBD2 (5 bases). V was shortened by 1 base and J by 0 bases, with 15 bases between the two germline ends. The CDR3 length is 18 residues. CDR1 and CDR2 (germline): LGHNA, YSLEER. Here the CDR3 reads CASSQVAVRAANTGELFF. Here the CDR3 DNA reads TGCGCCAGCAGCCAAGTAGCAGTGAGGGCTGCGAACACCGGGGAGCTGTTTTTT.

J is TRBJ1-1 and V is TRBV20-1; no firm D call. This CDR3 spans 14 amino acids. The ends were cut back, 0 bases at V and 5 bases at J, with 13 bases in the middle. Per germline, CDR1 DFQATT and CDR2 SNEGSKA (reference sequence). CDR3 region: CSARDERIDTEAFF. The DNA of the CDR3 is TGCAGTGCTAGAGATGAACGGATAGATACTGAAGCTTTCTTT.

About this clonotype itself: This sequence may be a read error, since a much larger clone differs from it by one base. Likely a read error: the CDR3 ends without its conserved phenylalanine or tryptophan. The chain uses TRBV7-6 and TRBJ1-1; no reliable D call. The germline CDR1 and CDR2 sequences are SGHVS and FNYEAQ. The CDR3 has 14 amino acids. Trimming left V 2 bases short and J 3 bases short, with 10 bases between. CDR3 loop: CASSLIGRDTEAFI. DNA for the CDR3: TGTGCCAGCAGCTTAATAGGGAGGGACACTGAAGCTTTCATT.

For the CDR3, the DNA is TGTGCCATCAGTGGAGGGACTAGCGGTCCAAGCCACTACGAGCAGTACTTC. Translation: CAISGGTSGPSHYEQYF. The rearrangement uses TRBV10-3 and TRBJ2-7; TRBD2 aligns across 11 bases. From germline, CDR1 is ENHRY and CDR2 SYGVKD. The CDR3 sequence is 17 residues long. V was pared by 4 bases and J by 3 bases, with 11 bases of the junction left unmatched.